A selection of T cell receptor beta chains follows, all from one sample in a study of a mutant IDH1 vaccine in newly diagnosed glioma. These receptors have no known antigen. TCRdb keeps only in-frame clones here, not all; method: immunoSEQ multiplex PCR. The table records about 58,000 clones, around 84% of them present only once. The specimen comprised PBMCs, sampled from a glioma patient whose treatment included an IDH1 peptide vaccine. The receptors here all came from a woman between 45 and 65 years old with glioma. Each CDR3 is given with its conserved first and last residue.

CDR3,J,V
CASRSSGSGYEQYF,TRBJ2-7,TRBV7-9
CASSLLHRSPGELFF,TRBJ2-2,TRBV5-1
CASRSPGQSNSPLHF,TRBJ1-6,TRBV7-9
CASSSLGVGYYEQYF,TRBJ2-7,TRBV11-2
CASSLSNYGYTF,TRBJ1-2,TRBV5-1
CASSVGDEKLFF,TRBJ1-4,TRBV9
CASGPPEQFF,TRBJ2-1,TRBV2
CATHFATKNIQYF,TRBJ2-4,TRBV5-4
CASSPVRGTGGGETQYF,TRBJ2-5,TRBV2
CASSPGQGAQGYTF,TRBJ1-2,TRBV18
CASSGQSYEQYF,TRBJ2-7,TRBV2
CASSLTSNEKLFF,TRBJ1-4,TRBV4-1
CASSSSREKPNSPLHF,TRBJ1-6,TRBV5-4
CASSVGNSYEQYF,TRBJ2-7,TRBV9
CASRSGDLNYGYTF,TRBJ1-2,TRBV5-8
CASSQDSGYNSPLHF,TRBJ1-6,TRBV4-3
CASSDPGEPQHF,TRBJ1-5,TRBV6-4
CASKKGGQGQANYGYTF,TRBJ1-2,TRBV19
CASSDTDDFSGANVLTF,TRBJ2-6,TRBV5-6
CASSFADPIYGYTF,TRBJ1-2,TRBV7-8
CASSLARGAYEQYF,TRBJ2-7,TRBV11-2
CASSWTSGETQYF,TRBJ2-5,TRBV6-5
CASSHPLFF,TRBJ2-2,TRBV7-9
CASSIPGGRKNTEAFF,TRBJ1-1,TRBV19
CAWSELGNQPQHF,TRBJ1-5,TRBV30
CASRSGAADTQYF,TRBJ2-3,TRBV9
CASSQKTNTGELFF,TRBJ2-2,TRBV4-2
CASSPPGRGGTYEQYF,TRBJ2-7,TRBV5-4
CASSPTLYGGEQYF,TRBJ2-7,TRBV9
CASSTQGGTEAFF,TRBJ1-1,TRBV5-6
CASSFNNYGYTF,TRBJ1-2,TRBV7-2
CASSYPGRGSNNEQFF,TRBJ2-1,TRBV4-1
CASSFGSSVSSDTQYF,TRBJ2-3,TRBV5-1
CASSYSGLAGQPQHF,TRBJ1-5,TRBV6-5
CASSRGRKETQYF,TRBJ2-5,TRBV19
CASSRRGTGRYYGYTF,TRBJ1-2,TRBV7-2
CASGWTSGGADTQYF,TRBJ2-3,TRBV10-1
CASSLGGTHTGELFF,TRBJ2-2,TRBV5-1
CASSRTGTGPIVYGGYTF,TRBJ1-2,TRBV19
CASSLVSGGDSPLHF,TRBJ1-6,TRBV27
CASSPESDTSYGYTF,TRBJ1-2,TRBV2
CASSLASKITEAFF,TRBJ1-1,TRBV5-4
CASSQSPGDTEAFF,TRBJ1-1,TRBV4-1
CASSNGASLTMDTQYF,TRBJ2-3,TRBV7-9
CASSPRDRAWWAFF,TRBJ1-1,TRBV9
CASSFRVSGELFF,TRBJ2-2,TRBV7-7
CASEGGAGNTIYF,TRBJ1-3,TRBV7-6
CASSALTGKGTEAFF,TRBJ1-1,TRBV9
CASSLGTGPDQPQHF,TRBJ1-5,TRBV7-9
CASSVVGGSGNTIYF,TRBJ1-3,TRBV9
CASSESASGGLTDTQYF,TRBJ2-3,TRBV10-1
CASSKGSGSVSGNTIYF,TRBJ1-3,TRBV4-3
CASSPFLAVNSGANVLTF,TRBJ2-6,TRBV5-1
CASSPGRPGMPEAFF,TRBJ1-1,TRBV5-1
CASSLGRGGYEQYF,TRBJ2-7,TRBV5-1